Each of the 8 T cell receptor beta chains below was sequenced from the same sample in a study of T cell repertoires in cytomegalovirus infection. TCRdb re-called the reads with MiXCR, one entry per CDR3 protein. The sample records about a million distinct CDR3 sequences, more than 25% being singletons. The antigens for these receptors are not known. Sequences were derived from cultured CD8+ T cells from PBMCs, sampled from culture after CMV antigen stimulation. The receptors shown here come from a human donor in good health (CMV status not recorded). Some clones in this sample may be carry-over from other donors' samples.

Note on this clonotype: A read error may explain this, as a much larger clone is one base away. This chain uses TRBV7-2 with TRBJ2-6, with a weak D call TRBD1 (5 bases). CDR1 and CDR2 (germline): SGHTA, FQGNSA. CDR3 length: 15 amino acids. CDR3 sequence: CASSWGFSGASVLTF. In DNA, the CDR3 is TGTGCCAGCAGCTGGGGTTTCTCTGGGGCCAGCGTCCTGACTTTC. Variable domain in full (rest from reference TRBV7-2 and TRBJ2-6): GAGVSQSPSNKVTEKGKDVELRCDPISGHTALYWYRQSLGQGLEFLIYFQGNSAPDKSGLPSDRFSAERTGGSVSTLTIQRTQQEDSAVYLCASSWGFSGASVLTFGAGSRLTVL.

This clonotype came up many times. The chain is built from TRBV7-8 and TRBJ2-6; D might be TRBD1 (6 bases). Trimming left V 4 bases short and J 1 base short, with 8 bases between. The CDR3 is 15 residues long. CDR1 and CDR2 (germline): SGHVS, FQNEAQ. The CDR3: CASSSRGSGANVLTF. The DNA for the CDR3 is TGTGCCAGCAGCTCTAGGGGGTCTGGGGCCAACGTCCTGACTTTC.

The chain combines TRBV7-4 with TRBJ1-6; no definite D call. This CDR3 is built from 16 residues. The V end was cut by 5 bases, the J end by 3 bases, with 14 bases between. Germline values: CDR1 SGHVT, CDR2 SQSDAQ. The CDR3 region is CASSPADLGYNSPLHF. The CDR3 DNA follows: TGTGCCAGCAGCCCGGCGGACCTTGGCTATAATTCACCCCTCCACTTT.

This clonotype was counted a few times. This chain connects TRBV6-2 or TRBV6-3 to TRBJ2-7, with D perhaps matching TRBD1 (6 bases). Trimming removed 4 bases from V and 2 bases from J, with 18 bases in between. This CDR3 contains 16 residues. The germline V gene encodes CDR1 MNHEY and CDR2 SVGEGT. Here the CDR3 DNA reads TGTGCCAGCAGTTCCCTGCACCTGGACAGCACCTACGAGCAGTACGTC. This encodes CASSSLHLDSTYEQYV.

The rearrangement uses TRBV11-2 and TRBJ1-2; 11 bases match TRBD1. CDR1 is SGHAT, CDR2 FQNNGV, per germline. CDR3 length equals 14 residues. J gave up 4 bases and V 5 bases, and 3 bases lay outside the gene matches. The CDR3 DNA reads as TGTGCCAGCAGCCGGGACAGGGGGACCTATGGCTACACCTTC. It specifies CASSRDRGTYGYTF.

In its sample, this clonotype was seen a few times. The V gene is TRBV6-2 or TRBV6-3, the J gene TRBJ2-1; 11 bases map to TRBD2. Looked up from germline, CDR1 is MNHEY and CDR2 is SVGEGT. The CDR3 sequence is 21 residues long. Trimming cost V 0 bases and J 0 bases; bases outside gene matches: 13. The CDR3 sequence is CASSYSKVAGGPGSSYNEQFF. The CDR3 bases are TGTGCCAGCAGTTACTCGAAGGTAGCGGGGGGGCCTGGGAGCTCCTACAATGAGCAGTTCTTC.

The chain carries TRBV27 and TRBJ2-3, with D unresolved. V was shortened by 3 bases and J by 0 bases, with 7 bases between the two germline ends. Germline V CDR1 and CDR2: MNHEY, SMNVEV (reference sequence). The length of the CDR3 is 14 residues. CDR3 bases: TGTGCCAGCAGTTTTATCTCAAGCACAGATACGCAGTATTTT. It is translated as CASSFISSTDTQYF.

CDR3: CASSSDRFSYGYTF. The CDR3 DNA follows: TGCGCCAGCAGCTCAGACAGATTTAGCTATGGCTACACCTTC. The J gene is TRBJ1-2, the V gene TRBV5-1; D is perhaps TRBD1 (5 bases). The germline gives CDR1 SGHRS, CDR2 YFSETQ. V was clipped by 3 bases and J by 4 bases, with 13 bases between them. The CDR3 length is 14 residues.